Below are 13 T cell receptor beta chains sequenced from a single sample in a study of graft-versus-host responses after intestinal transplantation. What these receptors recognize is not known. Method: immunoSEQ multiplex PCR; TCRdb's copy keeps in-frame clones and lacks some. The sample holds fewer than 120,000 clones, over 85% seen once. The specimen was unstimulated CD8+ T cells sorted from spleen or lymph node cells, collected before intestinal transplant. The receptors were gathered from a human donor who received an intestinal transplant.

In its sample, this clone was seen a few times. The CDR3: CASSVLRSAVSSYNEQFF. For the CDR3, the DNA is TGTGCCAGCAGTGTTTTGAGGTCGGCTGTCAGCTCCTACAATGAGCAGTTCTTC. The chain combines TRBV6-1 with TRBJ2-1; no definite D call. The CDR3 loop spans 18 amino acids. Between the trimmed V and J ends, which lost 4 bases and 0 bases, there was a span of 19 bases. Germline lookup yields CDR1 MNHNS and CDR2 SASEGT.

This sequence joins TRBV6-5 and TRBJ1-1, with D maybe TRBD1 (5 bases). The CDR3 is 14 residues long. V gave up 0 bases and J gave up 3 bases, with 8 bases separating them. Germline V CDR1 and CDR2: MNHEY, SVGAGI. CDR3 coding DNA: TGTGCCAGCAGTTACTCATTAGGGGACACTGAAGCTTTCTTT. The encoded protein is CASSYSLGDTEAFF.

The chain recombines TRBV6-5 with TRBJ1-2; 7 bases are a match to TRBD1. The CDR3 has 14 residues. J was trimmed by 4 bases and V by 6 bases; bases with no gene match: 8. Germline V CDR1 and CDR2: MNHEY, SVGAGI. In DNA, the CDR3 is TGTGCCAGCAGGACGACAGGGACCCTCTATGGCTACACCTTC. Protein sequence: CASRTTGTLYGYTF.

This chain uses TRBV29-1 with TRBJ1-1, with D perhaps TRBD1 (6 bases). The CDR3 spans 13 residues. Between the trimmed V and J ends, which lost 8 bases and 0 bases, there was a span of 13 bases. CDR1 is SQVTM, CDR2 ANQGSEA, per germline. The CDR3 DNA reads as TGCAGCACGCGGACAGCAATGAACACTGAAGCTTTCTTT. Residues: CSTRTAMNTEAFF.

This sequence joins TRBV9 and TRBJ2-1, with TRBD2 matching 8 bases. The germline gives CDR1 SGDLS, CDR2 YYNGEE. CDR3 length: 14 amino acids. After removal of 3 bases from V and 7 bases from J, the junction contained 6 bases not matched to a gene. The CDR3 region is CASSGGLAGNEQFF. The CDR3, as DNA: TGTGCCAGCAGCGGCGGACTAGCAGGGAATGAGCAGTTCTTC.

The CDR3 DNA reads as TGTGCCAGCAGCAAATTCCCCCGGGACAGGGGACAAGAGACCCAGTACTTC. Translation gives CASSKFPRDRGQETQYF. The chain recombines TRBV21-1 with TRBJ2-5; whether TRBD1, the table's D call, matches the DNA was not checked. TRBV21-1 has pseudogene status. The CDR3 extends over 17 amino acids.

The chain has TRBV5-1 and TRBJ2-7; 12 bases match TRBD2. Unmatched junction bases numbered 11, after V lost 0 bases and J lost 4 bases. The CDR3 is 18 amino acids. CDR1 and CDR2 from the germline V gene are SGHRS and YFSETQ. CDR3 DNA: TGCGCCAGCAGCTTGGTTGGGGCTAGCGGGAGGGATTTATACGAGCAGTACTTC. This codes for CASSLVGASGRDLYEQYF.

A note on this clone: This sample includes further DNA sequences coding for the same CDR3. DNA for the CDR3: TGTGCCAGCAGCTTCTCCTACGAGCAGTACTTC. It specifies CASSFSYEQYF. The chain combines TRBV7-9 with TRBJ2-7; D gene uncertain. The CDR3 sequence is 11 residues long. CDR1 is SEHNR and CDR2 is FQNEAQ in the germline V gene (reference sequence). Trimming took 3 bases from V and 0 from J, leaving 0 bases between them.

The chain's CDR3 is CASSLIQGTGEQYF. The CDR3 DNA is TGTGCCAGCAGCCTGATACAGGGGACGGGCGAGCAGTACTTC. V usage is TRBV5-5 and J usage is TRBJ2-7, with 7 bases lining up with TRBD1. Germline V gene sequence: CDR1 SGHKS, CDR2 YYEKEE (reference sequence). The CDR3 runs to 14 residues. V dropped 4 bases and J dropped 6; count of bases not matched to a gene: 10.

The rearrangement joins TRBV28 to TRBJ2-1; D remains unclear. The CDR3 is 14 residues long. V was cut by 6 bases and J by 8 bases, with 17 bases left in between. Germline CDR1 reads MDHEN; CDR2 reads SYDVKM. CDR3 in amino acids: CASSMDPQVDEQFF. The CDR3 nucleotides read TGTGCCAGCAGCATGGACCCGCAGGTAGATGAGCAGTTCTTC.

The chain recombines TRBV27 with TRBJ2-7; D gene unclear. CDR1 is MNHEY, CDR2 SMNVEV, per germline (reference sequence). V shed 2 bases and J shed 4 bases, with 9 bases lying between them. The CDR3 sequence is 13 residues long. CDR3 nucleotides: TGTGCCAGCAGTTTAACCCTTAAGTACGAGCAGTACTTC. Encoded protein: CASSLTLKYEQYF.

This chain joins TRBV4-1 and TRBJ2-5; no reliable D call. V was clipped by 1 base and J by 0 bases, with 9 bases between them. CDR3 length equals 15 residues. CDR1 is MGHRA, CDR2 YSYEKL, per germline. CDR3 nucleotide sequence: TGCGCCAGCAGCCAAGGACGGTTCTACCAAGAGACCCAGTACTTC. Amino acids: CASSQGRFYQETQYF.

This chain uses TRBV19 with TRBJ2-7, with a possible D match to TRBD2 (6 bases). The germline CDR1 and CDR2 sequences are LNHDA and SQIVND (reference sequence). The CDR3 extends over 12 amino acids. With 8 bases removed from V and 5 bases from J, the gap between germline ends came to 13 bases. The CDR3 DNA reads TGTGCCAGTGGGACTTTCACTGACGAGCAGTACTTC. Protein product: CASGTFTDEQYF.